This T cell receptor (beta chain) was retrieved from a study of cytomegalovirus exposure and HLA in healthy donors. Looking at the study overall: The study placed about four fifths of its approximately 360 genotyped donors in the Caucasian-associated ancestry cluster.

A multiplex PCR was run with 60 Vbeta primers and 13 Jbeta primers. TCRdb's table, derived via immunoSEQ multiplex PCR, lists solely in-frame clones and lacks some. Among about 170,000 clones listed, around 80% were seen once. Unrecorded immune exposure was likely among donors, who were nominally healthy when sampled. The CDR3 has 18 residues. After removal of 6 bases from V and 2 bases from J, the junction contained 10 bases not matched to a gene. Germline V lookup: CDR1 LNHDA, CDR2 SQIVND (reference sequence). Findings and limits, study-wide: When a later analysis was performed, an Asian-associated ancestry cluster reportedly had fewer N-insertions than the roughly 630-donor mean. Reports described diagnosis of cytomegalovirus status by the classifier as highly specific and sensitive.

With respect to this clone: Its specificity is not known.

This TCR was sampled from a female donor in good health and CMV-seronegative. The chain joins TRBV19 to TRBJ2-3; 14 bases agree with TRBD2. The sample taken for sequencing was PBMCs. In DNA form, the CDR3 reads TGTGCCAGTAGATTACAGGGACTAGCGGGAGACCTCACAGATACGCAGTATTTT. This translates into CASRLQGLAGDLTDTQYF.